The clone carrying this TCR beta chain was observed once. CDR1 and CDR2 (germline): SGHRS, YFSETQ. This CDR3 contains 16 residues. Unmatched junction bases numbered 15, after V lost 2 bases and J lost 7 bases. This record belongs to a study of blood T cell repertoires in COVID-19. Generated by immunoSEQ multiplex PCR, the TCRdb table keeps only in-frame clones and is missing some. The sample has more than 150,000 clones, 90% to 95% seen once. The V gene is TRBV5-1, the J gene TRBJ2-7; 7 nucleotides match TRBD1. This TCR was sampled from a man aged 45-65 years with acute or convalescent COVID-19. The sequenced sample consisted of peripheral blood. For the CDR3, the DNA is TGCGCCAGCAGCTTACAAGGGACAGTGGGGTTTTATGAGCAGTACTTC. Its protein product is CASSLQGTVGFYEQYF. Drawing the rest from reference TRBV5-1 and TRBJ2-7, the complete variable domain is KAGVTQTPRYLIKTRGQQVTLSCSPISGHRSVSWYQQTPGQGLQFLFEYFSETQRNKGNFPGRFSGRQFSNSRSEMNVSTLELGDSALYLCASSLQGTVGFYEQYFGPGTRLTVT.